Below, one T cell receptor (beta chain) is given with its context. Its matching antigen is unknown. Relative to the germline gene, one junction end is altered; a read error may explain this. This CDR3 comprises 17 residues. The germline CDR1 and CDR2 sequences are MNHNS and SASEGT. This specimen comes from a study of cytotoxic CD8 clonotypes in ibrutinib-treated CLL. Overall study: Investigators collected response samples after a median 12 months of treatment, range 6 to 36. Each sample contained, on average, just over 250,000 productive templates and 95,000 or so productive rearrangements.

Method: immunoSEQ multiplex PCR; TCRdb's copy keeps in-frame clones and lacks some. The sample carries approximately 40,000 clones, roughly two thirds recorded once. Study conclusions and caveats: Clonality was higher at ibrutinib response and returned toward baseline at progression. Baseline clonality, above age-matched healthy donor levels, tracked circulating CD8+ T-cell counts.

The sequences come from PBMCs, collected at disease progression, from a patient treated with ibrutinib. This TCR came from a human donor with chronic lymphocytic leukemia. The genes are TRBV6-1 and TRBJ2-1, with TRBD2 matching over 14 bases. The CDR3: CASSEGGLAGVRNEQFF. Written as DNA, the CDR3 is TGTGCCAGCAGCGAAGGGGGACTAGCGGGAGTTCGGAATGAGCAGTTCTTC.